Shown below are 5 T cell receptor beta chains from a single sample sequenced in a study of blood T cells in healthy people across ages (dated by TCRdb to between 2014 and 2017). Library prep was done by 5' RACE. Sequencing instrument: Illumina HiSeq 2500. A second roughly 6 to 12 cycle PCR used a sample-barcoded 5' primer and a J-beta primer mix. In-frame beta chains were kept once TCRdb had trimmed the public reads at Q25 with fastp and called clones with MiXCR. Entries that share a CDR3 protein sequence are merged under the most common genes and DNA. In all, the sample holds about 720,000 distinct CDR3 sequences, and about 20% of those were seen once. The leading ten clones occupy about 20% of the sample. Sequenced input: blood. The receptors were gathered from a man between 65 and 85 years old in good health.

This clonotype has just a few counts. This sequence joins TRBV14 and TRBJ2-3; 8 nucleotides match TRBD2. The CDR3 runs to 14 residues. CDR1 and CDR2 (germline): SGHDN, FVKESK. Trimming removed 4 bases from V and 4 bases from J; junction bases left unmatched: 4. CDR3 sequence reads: CASSPGLVPDTQYF. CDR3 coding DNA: TGTGCCAGCAGCCCGGGACTAGTCCCAGATACGCAGTATTTT.

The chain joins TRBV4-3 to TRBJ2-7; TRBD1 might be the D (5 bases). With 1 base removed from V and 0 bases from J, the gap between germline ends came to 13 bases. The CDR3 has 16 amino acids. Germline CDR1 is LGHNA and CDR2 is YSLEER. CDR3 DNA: TGCGCCAGCAGCCAAGTTTGTCAGGGCAGCTCCTACGAGCAGTACGTC. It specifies CASSQVCQGSSYEQYV.

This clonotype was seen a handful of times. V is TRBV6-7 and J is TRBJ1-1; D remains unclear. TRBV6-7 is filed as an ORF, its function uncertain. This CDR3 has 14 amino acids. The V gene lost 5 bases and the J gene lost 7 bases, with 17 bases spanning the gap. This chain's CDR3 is CASSPPDSHNEAFF. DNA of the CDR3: TGTGCCAGCAGTCCCCCTGATAGCCATAATGAAGCTTTCTTT.

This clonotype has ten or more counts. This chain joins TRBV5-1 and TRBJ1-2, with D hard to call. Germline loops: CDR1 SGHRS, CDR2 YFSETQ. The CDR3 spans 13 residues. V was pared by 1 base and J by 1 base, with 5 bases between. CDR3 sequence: CASSLSHNYGYTF. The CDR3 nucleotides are TGCGCCAGCAGCTTGTCCCATAACTATGGCTACACCTTC.

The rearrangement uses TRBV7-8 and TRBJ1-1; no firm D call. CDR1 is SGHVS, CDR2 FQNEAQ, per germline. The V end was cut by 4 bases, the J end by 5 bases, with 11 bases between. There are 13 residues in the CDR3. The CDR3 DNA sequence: TGTGCCAGCAGCTCAGGACGCTTAACTGAAGCTTTCTTT. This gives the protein CASSSGRLTEAFF.